This T cell receptor beta chain is from a study of CD8 T cells in ankylosing spondylitis. Construction of TCR beta libraries was performed using quantitative 5'-RACE with molecular barcodes. TCRdb reprocessed the 5' RACE reads with MiXCR, giving one entry per CDR3 protein. The table shows some 250,000 distinct CDR3 sequences, with over 8.5% occurring only once. This clonotype was seen many times. No antigen is known for it. Findings and caveats of the study: Disease-associated clones were reportedly significantly overrepresented in matched ankylosing spondylitis synovial fluid. Characteristic of ankylosing spondylitis blood, it appeared, was a TCR beta motif comprising roughly eight highly homologous variants.

Per germline, CDR1 SQVTM and CDR2 ANQGSEA. Unmatched junction bases numbered 9, after V lost 7 bases and J lost 6 bases. This CDR3 is built from 13 residues. This clonotype was obtained from a male donor with ankylosing spondylitis or in good health (not recorded which). The sequenced sample was blood, either unsorted or a sorted T cell fraction (not recorded which). The chain has TRBV29-1 and TRBJ1-2, with 9 positions matching TRBD1. In nucleotides, the CDR3 is TGCAGCGCAGAGGGGGACAGGGCCAATGGCTACACCTTC. Translated, it gives CSAEGDRANGYTF.